This T cell receptor (beta chain) emerged from a study of blood T cell repertoires in COVID-19. The wider study: Samples taken during acute and convalescent COVID-19 were collected in the United States, Italy and Spain. Sources were T cells, B-cell-depleted T cells, or PBMCs; the material itself was cDNA or gDNA.

Authors' methods: Counts of nucleated cells, estimated from reference gene primer amplification, were obtained. Method: immunoSEQ multiplex PCR; TCRdb's copy keeps in-frame clones and lacks some. V and J calls and clone size are given by that table; D and trimming were obtained from the DNA. The sample yields around 250,000 clones, around nine tenths seen once. This receptor was identified in a man aged 35-49 years with active or convalescent COVID-19. The specimen sequenced was peripheral blood.

Here the CDR3 DNA reads TGTGCCTGGAGTGGCCGGGTGAGAGGCGAGCAGTACTTC. Its protein is CAWSGRVRGEQYF. V usage is TRBV30 and J usage is TRBJ2-7; D is undetermined. Germline assignment: CDR1 GTSNPN and CDR2 SVGIG (reference sequence). V dropped 1 base and J dropped 6 bases, with 13 bases sitting between them. The CDR3 consists of 13 residues.